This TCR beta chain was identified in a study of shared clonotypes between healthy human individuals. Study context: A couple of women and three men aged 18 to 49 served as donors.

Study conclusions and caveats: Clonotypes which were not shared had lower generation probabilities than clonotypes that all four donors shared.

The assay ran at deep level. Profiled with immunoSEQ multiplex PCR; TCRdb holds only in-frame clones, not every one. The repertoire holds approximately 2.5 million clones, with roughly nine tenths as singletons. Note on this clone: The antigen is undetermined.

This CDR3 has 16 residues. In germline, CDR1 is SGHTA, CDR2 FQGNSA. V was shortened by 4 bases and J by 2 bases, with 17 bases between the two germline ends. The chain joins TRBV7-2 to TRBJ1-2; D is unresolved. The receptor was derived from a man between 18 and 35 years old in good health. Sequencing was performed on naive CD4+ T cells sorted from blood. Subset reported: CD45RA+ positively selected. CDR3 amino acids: CASSSPPGRANYGYTF. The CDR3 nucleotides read TGTGCCAGCAGCTCCCCCCCGGGGAGGGCCAACTATGGCTACACCTTC.